The 21 T cell receptor beta chains reported below all come from one sample, sequenced in a study of blood T cell repertoires in COVID-19. Repertoires were generated with immunoSEQ multiplex PCR, while TCRdb's copy carries only in-frame clones and drops some. The sample consists of tens of thousands of clones, 75% to 85% of them appearing once. Sequencing used peripheral blood. All receptors come from a man aged 55 to 70 with COVID-19, enrolled during active disease.

This clone has only a few counts. This chain links TRBV6-1 with TRBJ1-3; 8 nucleotides agree with TRBD1. V was clipped by 0 bases and J by 0 bases; unmatched bases: 7. The CDR3 loop spans 18 amino acids. Germline CDR1 MNHNS, CDR2 SASEGT. The DNA of the CDR3 is TGTGCCAGCAGTGAAGCGCGGACAGGGTCCCTCTCTGGAAACACCATATATTTT. This encodes CASSEARTGSLSGNTIYF.

V usage is TRBV6-6 and J usage is TRBJ2-3; TRBD2 matches at 7 bases. After removal of 9 bases from V and 4 bases from J, the junction contained 10 bases not matched to a gene. Germline values: CDR1 MNHNY, CDR2 SVGAGI (reference sequence). The CDR3 loop spans 14 amino acids. CDR3 sequence (DNA): TGTGCCAGTAGAAAGGGGCTAGCGGCAGATACGCAGTATTTT. Protein sequence: CASRKGLAADTQYF.

The chain employs TRBV3-1 (or the pseudogene TRBV3-2) and TRBJ1-4; no clear D. The V end was cut by 2 bases, the J end by 2 bases, with 6 bases between. The CDR3 contains 14 residues. From germline, CDR1 is LGHDT and CDR2 YNNKEL (reference sequence). The CDR3 sequence is CASSQRSTNEKLFF. In DNA, the CDR3 is TGTGCCAGCAGCCAACGGTCGACTAATGAAAAACTGTTTTTT.

This clone showed up just a few times. The chain combines TRBV5-1 with TRBJ1-4, with 7 bases identical to TRBD1. The CDR3 has 13 residues. Per the germline V gene, CDR1 is SGHRS and CDR2 is YFSETQ. Trimming removed 5 bases from V and 13 bases from J; junction bases left unmatched: 11. CDR3: CASSGQTGDRLFF. The CDR3 DNA reads TGCGCCAGCAGTGGGCAAACAGGGGATAGACTGTTTTTT.

V gene TRBV18 combines with J gene TRBJ1-5; the match to TRBD1 covers 8 bases. Unmatched junction bases numbered 5, after V lost 3 bases and J lost 7 bases. Germline lookup yields CDR1 KGHSH and CDR2 LQKENI. CDR3 length: 14 amino acids. CDR3 bases: TGTGCCAGCTCACCTGGACAGGGAAAGCAGCCCCAGCATTTT. Translation: CASSPGQGKQPQHF.

The rearrangement uses TRBV30 and TRBJ2-7; 8 nucleotides agree with TRBD1. Germline values: CDR1 GTSNPN, CDR2 SVGIG (reference sequence). J gave up 3 bases and V 4 bases, and 8 bases lay outside the gene matches. CDR3 length: 14 residues. CDR3 nucleotide sequence: TGTGCCTGGAAACGGACAGGGCTTAGCTACGAGCAGTACTTC. Amino acids: CAWKRTGLSYEQYF.

The chain links TRBV3-1 (or the pseudogene TRBV3-2) to TRBJ2-2; tentative D call: TRBD2 (6 bases). The CDR3 totals 16 residues. Between the trimmed V and J ends, which lost 1 base and 7 bases, there was a span of 16 bases. From germline, CDR1 is LGHDT and CDR2 YNNKEL (reference sequence). As DNA, the CDR3 is TGTGCCAGCAGCCAAGGGCCCCCGGTCGGGGGCGGGGAGCTGTTTTTT. This sequence encodes CASSQGPPVGGGELFF.

This sequence joins TRBV19 and TRBJ2-2; D is perhaps TRBD2 (6 bases). The CDR3 has 14 residues. Between the trimmed V and J ends, which lost 5 bases and 2 bases, there was a span of 9 bases. Germline V gene sequence: CDR1 LNHDA, CDR2 SQIVND (reference sequence). The CDR3 protein is CASSPGTNTGELFF. The CDR3 DNA is TGTGCCAGTAGTCCAGGGACTAACACCGGGGAGCTGTTTTTT.

This clone was seen a handful of times. The genes are TRBV2 and TRBJ2-1; TRBD2 might be the D (6 bases). Trimming removed 6 bases at V and 9 bases at J, with 12 bases between. From germline, CDR1 is SNHLY and CDR2 FYNNEI. The CDR3 extends over 12 amino acids. DNA for the CDR3: TGTGCCAGCAGAGCCGACGGGGGTGAGCAGTTCTTC. Translating it yields CASRADGGEQFF.

The J gene is TRBJ2-5, the V gene TRBV19, with 7 bases fitting TRBD2. The V gene end was trimmed by 8 bases and the J gene end by 1 base; junction bases not matched to a gene: 1. Germline V gene lookup returns CDR1 LNHDA and CDR2 SQIVND (reference sequence). CDR3 length: 12 residues. CDR3 in amino acids: CASAGVQETQYF. For the CDR3, the DNA is TGTGCCAGTGCGGGGGTCCAAGAGACCCAGTACTTC.

This clone occurred a few times. The V gene is TRBV4-2, the J gene TRBJ1-4, with D hard to call. Per germline, CDR1 LGHNA and CDR2 YNFKEQ. Trimming took 3 bases from V and 8 from J, leaving 10 bases between them. The CDR3 runs to 13 residues. This CDR3 is CASSQRGKEKLFF. DNA for the CDR3: TGTGCCAGCAGCCAGCGCGGCAAGGAAAAACTGTTTTTT.

V is TRBV5-8 and J is TRBJ1-5; 9 positions match TRBD1. Germline V CDR1 and CDR2: SGHTS, YDEGEE. This CDR3 region has 18 residues. The V and J ends lost 0 bases and 1 base, in that order; junction bases with no gene match: 8. Here the CDR3 reads CASSLGDRAFQSNQPQHF. CDR3 coding DNA: TGTGCCAGCAGCTTGGGGGACAGGGCCTTCCAGAGCAATCAGCCCCAGCATTTT.

The gene calls are TRBV2 and TRBJ1-1, with a tentative D call TRBD1 (5 bases). Germline V CDR1 and CDR2: SNHLY, FYNNEI. The CDR3 length is 15 residues. The V end was cut by 1 base, the J end by 4 bases, with 13 bases between. As DNA, the CDR3 is TGTGCCAGCAGTGAAGTTAAGGGGCTGGGCACTGAAGCTTTCTTT. Encoded protein: CASSEVKGLGTEAFF.

This chain connects TRBV24-1 to TRBJ2-5; 7 bases are shared with TRBD1. Looked up from germline, CDR1 is KGHDR and CDR2 is SFDVKD. J gave up 2 bases and V 5 bases, and 7 bases lay outside the gene matches. The CDR3 has 15 residues. This chain's CDR3 is CATSASGQRQETQYF. CDR3 DNA: TGTGCCACCAGTGCCTCGGGACAGCGACAAGAGACCCAGTACTTC.

This clone was detected a few times. The chain has TRBV11-2 and TRBJ2-1; a weak D match, TRBD1 (6 bases). Germline V CDR1 and CDR2: SGHAT, FQNNGV. This CDR3 is 16 amino acids long. Deletions cut 4 bases from V and 1 base from J, with 14 bases between. The chain's CDR3 is CASSSIRGPSYNEQFF. The CDR3 nucleotides read TGTGCCAGCAGCTCTATCAGGGGCCCTTCCTACAATGAGCAGTTCTTC.

The chain carries TRBV5-1 and TRBJ1-4, with TRBD1 as a possible D gene (6 bases). Germline CDR1 and CDR2: SGHRS and YFSETQ. The CDR3 has 15 residues. With 4 bases removed from V and 2 bases from J, the gap between germline ends came to 12 bases. In DNA form, the CDR3 reads TGCGCCAGCAGCCTAACAGGGTACACTAATGAAAAACTGTTTTTT. Protein: CASSLTGYTNEKLFF. Full variable domain (rest looked up from reference TRBV5-1 and TRBJ1-4): KAGVTQTPRYLIKTRGQQVTLSCSPISGHRSVSWYQQTPGQGLQFLFEYFSETQRNKGNFPGRFSGRQFSNSRSEMNVSTLELGDSALYLCASSLTGYTNEKLFFGSGTQLSVL.

The chain joins TRBV4-3 to TRBJ2-4; 7 nucleotides line up with TRBD2. Germline V lookup: CDR1 LGHNA, CDR2 YSLEER. Trimming cost V 0 bases and J 4 bases; bases outside gene matches: 9. The CDR3 has 17 amino acids. CDR3 loop: CASSQDPRLAGKNIQYF. DNA of the CDR3: TGCGCCAGCAGCCAAGACCCCCGACTAGCAGGAAAAAACATTCAGTACTTC.

This chain uses TRBV19 with TRBJ2-5; tentatively, D is TRBD1 (5 bases). This CDR3 is built from 17 residues. The V end was cut by 4 bases, the J end by 1 base, with 19 bases between. Germline CDR1 LNHDA, CDR2 SQIVND (reference sequence). CDR3 DNA: TGTGCCAGTAGTACGTCTCGCCGTGGGGCCATCCAAGAGACCCAGTACTTC. Encoded protein: CASSTSRRGAIQETQYF.

As regards this clone: Within the sample, other DNA sequences also encode this same CDR3. The chain couples TRBV11-3 to TRBJ1-2; tentative D call: TRBD1 (6 bases). CDR3 length: 14 residues. CDR1 is SGHNT, CDR2 YENEEA, per germline. The V gene lost 0 bases and the J gene lost 3 bases, with 8 bases spanning the gap. The DNA for the CDR3 is TGTGCCAGCAGCTTAGAGGCAGGGGACTATGGCTACACCTTC. This sequence encodes CASSLEAGDYGYTF. The full variable domain, its missing parts supplied by reference TRBV11-3 and TRBJ1-2, is EAGVVQSPRYKIIEKKQPVAFWCNPISGHNTLYWYLQNLGQGPELLIRYENEEAVDDSQLPKDRFSAERLKGVDSTLKIQPAELGDSAVYLCASSLEAGDYGYTFGSGTRLTVV.

This rearrangement joins TRBV11-1 to TRBJ1-2; TRBD1 might be the D (6 bases). The CDR3 loop spans 14 amino acids. Germline-derived CDR1 and CDR2 are SGHAT and FQDESV (reference sequence). V lost 2 bases and J 2 bases, leaving 9 bases between the germline ends. The CDR3 nucleotides read TGTGCCAGCAGCTTATCAGGGGTCAACTATGGCTACACCTTC. Its translation is CASSLSGVNYGYTF.

This chain uses TRBV6-2 or TRBV6-3 with TRBJ2-4; 7 nucleotides align to TRBD1. Germline V gene data show CDR1 as MNHEY and CDR2 as SVGEGT. The CDR3 is 14 residues long. The J segment lost 5 bases and the V segment lost 2 bases, leaving 3 bases of the junction unmatched. This CDR3 is CASSYGDSQNIQYF. The CDR3 DNA sequence: TGTGCCAGCAGTTACGGGGACAGCCAAAACATTCAGTACTTC.